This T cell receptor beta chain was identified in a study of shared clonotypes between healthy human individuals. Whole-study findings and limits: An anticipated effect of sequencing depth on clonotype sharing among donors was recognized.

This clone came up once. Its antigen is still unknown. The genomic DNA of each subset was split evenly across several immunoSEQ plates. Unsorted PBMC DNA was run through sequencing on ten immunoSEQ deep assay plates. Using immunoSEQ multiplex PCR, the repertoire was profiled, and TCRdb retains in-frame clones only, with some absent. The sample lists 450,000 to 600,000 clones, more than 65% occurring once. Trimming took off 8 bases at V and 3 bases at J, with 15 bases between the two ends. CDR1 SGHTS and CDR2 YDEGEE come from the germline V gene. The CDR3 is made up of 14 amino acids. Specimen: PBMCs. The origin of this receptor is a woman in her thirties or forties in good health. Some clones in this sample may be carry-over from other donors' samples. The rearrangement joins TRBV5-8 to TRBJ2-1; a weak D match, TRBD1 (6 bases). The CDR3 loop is CASNPGTHYNEQFF. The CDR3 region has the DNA TGTGCCAGTAACCCCGGGACACACTACAATGAGCAGTTCTTC.